The source of this T cell receptor (beta chain) is a study of T cells in Graves' hyperthyroidism and ophthalmopathy. There are many counts of this clonotype. Its antigen is currently unknown. Lactation, pregnancy, other autoimmune disease or uncontrolled infection led to exclusion of patients. Preceding any ophthalmopathy symptoms, the blood sample dates from first hyperthyroidism diagnosis. Study-wide results and limits: Most clonotypes expanded in the thyroid (above 0.001) were also present in blood. By a 13 V-J model, ophthalmopathy was set apart from stable hyperthyroidism.

The germline V gene has CDR1 SGDLS and CDR2 YYNGEE. CDR3 length: 13 residues. The V and J ends lost 0 bases and 0 bases respectively, with 2 bases between them. The investigators amplified TCR beta CDR3 regions from RNA transcripts. TCR CDR3 regions were first amplified by RT-PCR with HTBI primers. TCRdb re-called the multiplex PCR reads through MiXCR, storing one row per CDR3 protein. Of under 450,000 distinct CDR3 sequences in the sample, roughly a sixth were seen once. The sequenced sample consisted of blood. This TCR derives from a young woman with Graves' hyperthyroidism that later progressed to Graves' ophthalmopathy. This chain uses TRBV9 with TRBJ2-3, with D unclear. CDR3 amino acids: CASSVGSTDTQYF. Written as DNA, the CDR3 is TGTGCCAGCAGCGTAGGCAGCACAGATACGCAGTATTTT.